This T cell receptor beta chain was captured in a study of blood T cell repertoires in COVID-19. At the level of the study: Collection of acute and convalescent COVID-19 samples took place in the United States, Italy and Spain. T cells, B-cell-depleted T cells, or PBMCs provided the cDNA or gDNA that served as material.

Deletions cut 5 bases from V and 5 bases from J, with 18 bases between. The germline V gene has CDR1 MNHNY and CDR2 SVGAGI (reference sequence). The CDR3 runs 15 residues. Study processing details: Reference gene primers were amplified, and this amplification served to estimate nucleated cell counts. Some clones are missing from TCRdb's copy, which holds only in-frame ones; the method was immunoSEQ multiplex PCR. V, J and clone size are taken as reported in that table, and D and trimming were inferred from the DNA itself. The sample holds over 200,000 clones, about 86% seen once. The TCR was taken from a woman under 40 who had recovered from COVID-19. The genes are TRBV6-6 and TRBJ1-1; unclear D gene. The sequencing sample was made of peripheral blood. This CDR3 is CASSGKDGVTTEAFF. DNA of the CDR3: TGTGCCAGCAGTGGAAAGGACGGGGTCACGACTGAAGCTTTCTTT.